A selection of T cell receptor beta chains follows, all from one sample in a study of OX40 agonist ivuxolimab in advanced cancers. This table comes from immunoSEQ multiplex PCR, and its TCRdb copy is limited to in-frame clones, with some not included. The sample lists about 59,000 clones; around 93% were seen once. Specimen: CD4+ or CD8+ T cells sorted from blood, collected in a trial of the OX40 agonist ivuxolimab. The receptors originated from an adult with an advanced solid tumor such as melanoma, head and neck, liver or kidney cancer. Both conserved end residues are part of each CDR3. Each record gives: CDR3 protein, CDR3 DNA, J gene, V gene, clone size, D gene. D genes are given only for firm matches. Not all rows give a size; the values are once, few, many and, for expanded clones, a class.

cdr3_aa: CSVWSGVNTGELFF
cdr3_nt: TGCAGCGTTTGGAGCGGGGTAAACACCGGGGAGCTGTTTTTT
j_call: TRBJ2-2
v_call: TRBV29-1
clone_size: NA
d_call: TRBD2

cdr3_aa: CASTPRDWTRIQPQHF
cdr3_nt: TGTGCCAGCACCCCGCGGGACTGGACAAGGATACAGCCCCAGCATTTT
j_call: TRBJ1-5
v_call: TRBV28
clone_size: NA
d_call: NA

cdr3_aa: CASLAEGALNEQFF
cdr3_nt: TGTGCCAGCCTAGCGGAGGGGGCTCTCAATGAGCAGTTCTTC
j_call: TRBJ2-1
v_call: TRBV2
clone_size: NA
d_call: NA

cdr3_aa: CASSLYYSDTEAFF
cdr3_nt: TGTGCCAGCAGCCTATACTACAGTGACACTGAAGCTTTCTTT
j_call: TRBJ1-1
v_call: TRBV9
clone_size: NA
d_call: NA

cdr3_aa: CASSQDGGNEQFF
cdr3_nt: TGCGCCAGCAGCCAAGACGGGGGCAATGAGCAGTTCTTC
j_call: TRBJ2-1
v_call: TRBV4-1
clone_size: NA
d_call: NA

cdr3_aa: CASSQEWGLSYNEQFF
cdr3_nt: TGCGCCAGCAGCCAAGAGTGGGGGCTTTCCTACAATGAGCAGTTCTTC
j_call: TRBJ2-1
v_call: TRBV4-3
clone_size: NA
d_call: NA

cdr3_aa: CASSLEGRISYNEQFF
cdr3_nt: TGTGCCAGCAGCTTGGAGGGACGAATCTCCTACAATGAGCAGTTCTTC
j_call: TRBJ2-1
v_call: TRBV7-8
clone_size: NA
d_call: NA

cdr3_aa: CASSPSGWGTDTQYF
cdr3_nt: TGTGCCAGCAGCCCGAGCGGGTGGGGCACAGATACGCAGTATTTT
j_call: TRBJ2-3
v_call: TRBV7-3
clone_size: NA
d_call: NA

cdr3_aa: CASSVASSGSYEQYF
cdr3_nt: TGTGCCAGCAGCGTAGCGTCTAGCGGATCCTACGAGCAGTACTTC
j_call: TRBJ2-7
v_call: TRBV9
clone_size: NA
d_call: TRBD2

cdr3_aa: CASRDRDYEQYF
cdr3_nt: TGTGCCAGCAGGGACAGAGATTACGAGCAGTACTTC
j_call: TRBJ2-7
v_call: TRBV2
clone_size: NA
d_call: NA

cdr3_aa: CASSLFVPGGQPQHF
cdr3_nt: TGCGCCAGCAGCCTTTTCGTACCGGGCGGGCAGCCCCAGCATTTT
j_call: TRBJ1-5
v_call: TRBV4-1
clone_size: NA
d_call: NA

cdr3_aa: CASSPGYEQYF
cdr3_nt: TGTGCCAGCAGCCCAGGCTACGAGCAGTACTTC
j_call: TRBJ2-7
v_call: TRBV5-5
clone_size: NA
d_call: NA

cdr3_aa: CSVLIGIQYF
cdr3_nt: TGCAGCGTGCTGATTGGCATTCAGTACTTC
j_call: TRBJ2-4
v_call: TRBV29-1
clone_size: NA
d_call: NA

cdr3_aa: CASSYPGPTYEQYF
cdr3_nt: TGTGCCAGCAGTTACCCGGGACCTACCTACGAGCAGTACTTC
j_call: TRBJ2-7
v_call: TRBV6-6
clone_size: NA
d_call: NA

cdr3_aa: CASSIVAELSYEQYF
cdr3_nt: TGTGCCAGTAGTATAGTAGCGGAACTCTCCTACGAGCAGTACTTC
j_call: TRBJ2-7
v_call: TRBV19
clone_size: once
d_call: NA

cdr3_aa: CASRPPGLAGGGTGELFF
cdr3_nt: TGTGCCAGCAGGCCGCCGGGACTAGCGGGAGGGGGGACCGGGGAGCTGTTTTTT
j_call: TRBJ2-2
v_call: TRBV27
clone_size: NA
d_call: TRBD2

cdr3_aa: CASSDYRAPGKHEQYF
cdr3_nt: TGTGCCAGCAGCGACTACCGGGCTCCGGGAAAGCACGAGCAGTACTTC
j_call: TRBJ2-7
v_call: TRBV5-5
clone_size: NA
d_call: NA

cdr3_aa: CASSQEEGTSFYEQYF
cdr3_nt: TGCGCCAGCAGCCAAGAAGAAGGGACGTCCTTTTACGAGCAGTACTTC
j_call: TRBJ2-7
v_call: TRBV4-3
clone_size: NA
d_call: NA

cdr3_aa: CASSARSYEQYF
cdr3_nt: TGTGCCAGCTCCGCCAGGTCCTACGAGCAGTACTTC
j_call: TRBJ2-7
v_call: TRBV2
clone_size: once
d_call: NA

cdr3_aa: CASSLSLAGVPGELFF
cdr3_nt: TGCGCCAGCAGCTTGTCCCTAGCGGGAGTTCCCGGGGAGCTGTTTTTT
j_call: TRBJ2-2
v_call: TRBV5-1
clone_size: NA
d_call: TRBD2

cdr3_aa: CASSEAGLAGYNEQFF
cdr3_nt: TGTGCCAGCAGTGAAGCGGGGCTAGCAGGTTACAATGAGCAGTTCTTC
j_call: TRBJ2-1
v_call: TRBV2
clone_size: NA
d_call: NA

cdr3_aa: CASSLVGGMGETQYF
cdr3_nt: TGTGCCAGCAGCTTAGTCGGGGGAATGGGAGAGACCCAGTACTTC
j_call: TRBJ2-5
v_call: TRBV7-9
clone_size: NA
d_call: NA

cdr3_aa: CASSPGVQETQYF
cdr3_nt: TGTGCCAGCAGCCCAGGGGTGCAAGAGACCCAGTACTTC
j_call: TRBJ2-5
v_call: TRBV7-9
clone_size: NA
d_call: NA

cdr3_aa: CASSQGQASTDTQYF
cdr3_nt: TGTGCCAGCAGCCAGGGACAGGCGAGCACAGATACGCAGTATTTT
j_call: TRBJ2-3
v_call: TRBV7-9
clone_size: NA
d_call: TRBD1

cdr3_aa: CASSTRVGGWTEAFF
cdr3_nt: TGTGCCAGCAGTACCAGGGTGGGGGGGTGGACTGAAGCTTTCTTT
j_call: TRBJ1-1
v_call: TRBV27
clone_size: NA
d_call: NA

cdr3_aa: CASSPDLSAGDYNEQFF
cdr3_nt: TGCGCCAGCAGCCCCGACTTATCGGCGGGAGACTACAATGAGCAGTTCTTC
j_call: TRBJ2-1
v_call: TRBV4-3
clone_size: NA
d_call: TRBD2

cdr3_aa: CSVAPDTQYF
cdr3_nt: TGCAGCGTTGCCCCAGATACGCAGTATTTT
j_call: TRBJ2-3
v_call: TRBV29-1
clone_size: NA
d_call: NA

cdr3_aa: CASNPGTSGRDEQYF
cdr3_nt: TGTGCCAGCAACCCGGGGACTAGCGGGAGAGACGAGCAGTACTTC
j_call: TRBJ2-7
v_call: TRBV21-1
clone_size: NA
d_call: NA

cdr3_aa: CASSGGGPQHF
cdr3_nt: TGTGCCAGCAGCGGGGGGGGGCCCCAGCATTTT
j_call: TRBJ1-5
v_call: TRBV28
clone_size: NA
d_call: NA

cdr3_aa: CASGLLQGVPYGYTF
cdr3_nt: TGTGCCAGCGGACTCCTGCAGGGCGTCCCCTATGGCTACACCTTC
j_call: TRBJ1-2
v_call: TRBV27
clone_size: NA
d_call: NA

cdr3_aa: CASSTPGGGDQETQYF
cdr3_nt: TGTGCCAGCAGCACCCCGGGAGGAGGAGACCAAGAGACCCAGTACTTC
j_call: TRBJ2-5
v_call: TRBV9
clone_size: NA
d_call: TRBD2

cdr3_aa: CASSVEAGTDTQYF
cdr3_nt: TGTGCCAGCAGCGTAGAGGCAGGCACAGATACGCAGTATTTT
j_call: TRBJ2-3
v_call: TRBV9
clone_size: NA
d_call: NA

cdr3_aa: CASSLAGQGAIGGGYTF
cdr3_nt: TGTGCCAGCAGCTTGGCTGGACAGGGCGCGATCGGGGGCGGCTACACCTTC
j_call: TRBJ1-2
v_call: TRBV5-6
clone_size: NA
d_call: TRBD1

cdr3_aa: CASSLWGLTYEQYF
cdr3_nt: TGTGCCAGCAGCTTATGGGGTCTGACCTACGAGCAGTACTTC
j_call: TRBJ2-7
v_call: TRBV5-4
clone_size: NA
d_call: NA

cdr3_aa: CASSIVGTSNTEAFF
cdr3_nt: TGTGCCAGTAGTATCGTTGGTACTAGTAACACTGAAGCTTTCTTT
j_call: TRBJ1-1
v_call: TRBV19
clone_size: NA
d_call: NA

cdr3_aa: CASSSPRGAVNTGELFF
cdr3_nt: TGTGCCAGCAGCTCGCCACGGGGGGCAGTTAACACCGGGGAGCTGTTTTTT
j_call: TRBJ2-2
v_call: TRBV7-8
clone_size: NA
d_call: NA

cdr3_aa: CASSFGLAESYEQYF
cdr3_nt: TGTGCCAGCAGCTTCGGACTAGCGGAGTCATACGAGCAGTACTTC
j_call: TRBJ2-7
v_call: TRBV11-2
clone_size: NA
d_call: TRBD2

cdr3_aa: CASSPLRTGWYNEQFF
cdr3_nt: TGCGCCAGTAGCCCCCTCCGGACAGGGTGGTACAATGAGCAGTTCTTC
j_call: TRBJ2-1
v_call: TRBV19
clone_size: NA
d_call: TRBD1